These 21 T cell receptor beta chains were all obtained from the same sample, sequenced in a study of PD-1 blockade in classical Hodgkin lymphoma. All patients relapsed after autologous stem cell transplantation, and brentuximab vedotin exposure varied. Clones were read by immunoSEQ multiplex PCR, and TCRdb kept only the in-frame ones, dropping some. The sample consists of over 50,000 clones, around 78% of them appearing once. The sequenced sample was peripheral blood mononuclear cells (PBMCs), obtained before the second cycle of nivolumab. Receptors originate from a human donor with classical Hodgkin lymphoma.

The chain couples TRBV19 to TRBJ1-5; D is possibly TRBD1 (6 bases). The CDR3 spans 16 residues. Between the trimmed V and J ends, which lost 6 bases and 1 base, there was a span of 16 bases. Per germline, CDR1 LNHDA and CDR2 SQIVND (reference sequence). CDR3 loop: CASSLRGEGSNQPQHF. DNA of the CDR3: TGTGCCAGTAGCCTAAGGGGGGAGGGGAGCAATCAGCCCCAGCATTTT.

The rearrangement uses TRBV14 and TRBJ2-5; weak D call: TRBD1 (6 bases). The CDR3 totals 12 residues. The V end lost 8 bases, the J end lost 7 bases, and 14 bases lay between the germline ends. Germline CDR1 reads SGHDN; CDR2 reads FVKESK. CDR3 sequence (DNA): TGTGCCAGCCGGGACAACGCCGGGACCCAGTACTTC. It encodes CASRDNAGTQYF. The full variable domain, rest sourced from reference TRBV14 and TRBJ2-5, is EAGVTQFPSHSVIEKGQTVTLRCDPISGHDNLYWYRRVMGKEIKFLLHFVKESKQDESGMPNNRFLAERTGGTYSTLKVQPAELEDSGVYFCASRDNAGTQYFGPGTRLLVL.

The chain has TRBV7-9 and TRBJ1-3; no clear D gene. The V end lost 5 bases, the J end lost 2 bases, and 13 bases lay between the germline ends. The CDR3 contains 15 residues. Germline loops: CDR1 SEHNR, CDR2 FQNEAQ (reference sequence). The CDR3: CASSLIPTTGNTIYF. The CDR3 DNA reads as TGTGCCAGCAGCCTTATCCCGACGACTGGAAACACCATATATTTT.

This clone was counted once. The rearrangement joins TRBV7-2 to TRBJ1-5; no firm D call. With 4 bases removed from V and 6 bases from J, the gap between germline ends came to 10 bases. CDR1 is SGHTA and CDR2 is FQGNSA in the germline V gene. CDR3 length: 13 residues. CDR3 in DNA: TGTGCCAGCAGCTATACCCCGGGTCAGCCCCAGCATTTT. Amino acid sequence: CASSYTPGQPQHF.

The chain combines TRBV30 with TRBJ1-1; 7 positions agree with TRBD1. In germline, CDR1 is GTSNPN, CDR2 SVGIG (reference sequence). After removal of 5 bases from V and 4 bases from J, the junction contained 4 bases not matched to a gene. The CDR3 is 12 amino acids. CDR3 DNA: TGTGCCTGGGACAGGGCGAGCACTGAAGCTTTCTTT. It is translated as CAWDRASTEAFF. Based on the CDR3 plus reference TRBV30 and TRBJ1-1, the full variable domain is SQTIHQWPATLVQPVGSPLSLECTVEGTSNPNLYWYRQAAGRGLQLLFYSVGIGQISSEVPQNLSASRPQDRQFILSSKKLLLSDSGFYLCAWDRASTEAFFGQGTRLTVV.

This clone has a handful of counts. This chain uses TRBV9 with TRBJ2-5, with TRBD2 identical over 7 bases. Germline V gives CDR1 SGDLS, CDR2 YYNGEE. J gave up 2 bases and V 0 bases, and 7 bases lay outside the gene matches. The CDR3 totals 16 residues. As DNA, the CDR3 is TGTGCCAGCAGCGTAGGGGGCGGGGGAACGCAAGAGACCCAGTACTTC. It specifies CASSVGGGGTQETQYF.

This clone was recorded only once. J is TRBJ1-5 and V is TRBV5-4, with TRBD1 matching 8 bases. The germline V gene encodes CDR1 SGHNT and CDR2 YYREEE (reference sequence). This CDR3 contains 16 residues. The V and J ends lost 4 bases and 11 bases, in that order; junction bases with no gene match: 17. The CDR3 coding sequence is TGTGCCAGCAGCCCAAACCCCGGGACAGGAGGTGAGGCCCAGCATTTT. Its protein product is CASSPNPGTGGEAQHF.

Comment on this clone: One end of the junction fails to match germline, which may point to a read error. This chain uses TRBV4-2 with TRBJ1-4; D not certain. In germline, CDR1 is LGHNA, CDR2 YNFKEQ. The CDR3 consists of 14 residues. CDR3 sequence reads: CASSQPTTNEKLFF. The CDR3 DNA reads as TGTGCCAGCAGCCAACCCACAACAAATGAAAAACTGTTTTTT.

This chain connects TRBV10-3 to TRBJ1-2, with a tentative D call TRBD1 (6 bases). CDR3 length equals 15 residues. V was pared by 3 bases and J by 3 bases, with 14 bases between. Looked up from germline, CDR1 is ENHRY and CDR2 is SYGVKD. The CDR3 here is CAISEGLDSYYGYTF. The CDR3 DNA is TGTGCCATCAGTGAAGGCTTGGACAGCTACTATGGCTACACCTTC.

The V gene is TRBV9, the J gene TRBJ1-1, with a possible D match to TRBD1 (5 bases). Trimming removed 1 base at V and 6 bases at J, with 16 bases between. Germline-derived CDR1 and CDR2 are SGDLS and YYNGEE. The CDR3 consists of 15 residues. DNA for the CDR3: TGTGCCAGCAGCGTATTTCTTTCGGGGGAGCCTGAAGCTTTCTTT. Protein: CASSVFLSGEPEAFF.

Concerning this clone: Additional DNA sequences in this sample encode the identical CDR3. The chain uses TRBV6-5 and TRBJ2-7, with no clear D. This CDR3 comprises 11 residues. V dropped 3 bases and J dropped 12 bases, with 12 bases sitting between them. Germline V lookup: CDR1 MNHEY, CDR2 SVGAGI. The CDR3 DNA sequence: TGTGCCAGCAGTTATAGATCGAGGTCGTACTTC. As protein: CASSYRSRSYF.

Here the CDR3 DNA reads TGTGCCAGCAGCCAGAGGCCCGCGACGGTTAACTATGGCTACACCTTC. Its translation: CASSQRPATVNYGYTF. The chain uses TRBV4-2 and TRBJ1-2; D is unresolved. Germline assignment: CDR1 LGHNA and CDR2 YNFKEQ. V lost 3 bases, J lost 1 base, and 15 bases lay in between. This CDR3 is 16 amino acids long.

This chain links TRBV19 with TRBJ1-2, with a possible D match to TRBD1 (5 bases). This CDR3 comprises 13 residues. The V end lost 1 base, the J end lost 4 bases, and 7 bases lay between the germline ends. From germline, CDR1 is LNHDA and CDR2 SQIVND (reference sequence). CDR3 coding DNA: TGTGCCAGTAGTATAGGGACATTCTATGGCTACACCTTC. Its protein product is CASSIGTFYGYTF.

The chain carries TRBV6-6 and TRBJ1-4; no firm D call. The CDR3 is 16 residues long. Germline values: CDR1 MNHNY, CDR2 SVGAGI (reference sequence). Trimming took 1 base from V and 0 from J, leaving 9 bases between them. The DNA for the CDR3 is TGTGCCAGCAGTTACTATTTACCTGCAACTAATGAAAAACTGTTTTTT. This codes for CASSYYLPATNEKLFF.

V usage is TRBV27 and J usage is TRBJ1-1; no reliable D call. The CDR3 runs to 14 residues. V lost 8 bases and J lost 3, with 16 bases in between. CDR1 and CDR2 (germline): MNHEY, SMNVEV (reference sequence). The CDR3 spells CASGSAVPYTEAFF. CDR3 nucleotide sequence: TGTGCCAGCGGTAGCGCCGTCCCGTACACTGAAGCTTTCTTT.

V gene TRBV5-6 combines with J gene TRBJ1-3, with D uncertain. This CDR3 region has 15 residues. Germline CDR1 is SGHDT and CDR2 is YYEEEE. The germline V and J ends were trimmed by 1 base and 3 bases, with 11 bases remaining between them. The CDR3 here is CASSLIINSGNTIYF. CDR3 sequence (DNA): TGTGCCAGCAGCTTGATCATTAATAGTGGAAACACCATATATTTT.

This chain uses TRBV30 with TRBJ1-1, with 7 bases aligning to TRBD1. Germline V gene lookup returns CDR1 GTSNPN and CDR2 SVGIG (reference sequence). The CDR3 extends over 13 amino acids. V was clipped by 3 bases and J by 5 bases; unmatched bases: 6. In nucleotides, the CDR3 is TGTGCCTGGAGGAGGGGGCGCGATACTGAAGCTTTCTTT. Protein: CAWRRGRDTEAFF.

The V call is TRBV19, the J call TRBJ1-5; D unclear. The V gene's germline CDR1 is LNHDA and CDR2 SQIVND (reference sequence). V was trimmed by 5 bases and J by 2 bases, leaving 13 bases between them. The CDR3 spans 15 residues. The CDR3 region is CASSGFGDGNQPQHF. The CDR3 DNA follows: TGTGCCAGTAGTGGGTTCGGGGATGGCAATCAGCCCCAGCATTTT.

By share of the sample, this clone is medium-sized. The CDR3 coding sequence is TGTGTCAGAAGACGGGACAGGGAGTACGAGCAGTACTTC. Protein: CVRRRDREYEQYF. The chain uses TRBV7-5 and TRBJ2-7; the table's D call, TRBD1, was not checked against the DNA. TRBV7-5 is noted as a pseudogene. CDR3 length equals 13 residues.

CDR3 sequence: CASSLVSSGYNEQFF. CDR3 sequence (DNA): TGTGCCAGCAGCTTAGTGTCTAGCGGCTACAATGAGCAGTTCTTC. V usage is TRBV7-7 and J usage is TRBJ2-1; 7 bases are a match to TRBD2. Germline values: CDR1 SSHAT, CDR2 FNYEAQ (reference sequence). The CDR3 contains 15 residues. V was clipped by 1 base and J by 3 bases; unmatched bases: 3.

As concerns this clone: This specimen includes other DNA sequences encoding the same CDR3. The V and J genes are TRBV27 and TRBJ2-5; 7 nucleotides line up with TRBD2. After removal of 0 bases from V and 7 bases from J, the junction contained 8 bases not matched to a gene. Germline V gives CDR1 MNHEY, CDR2 SMNVEV (reference sequence). The CDR3 runs 15 residues. The CDR3 region has the DNA TGTGCCAGCAGTTTATCGGGCAACGAGCGGGGGACCCAGTACTTC. Its protein product is CASSLSGNERGTQYF.